The rows below give T cell receptor beta chains drawn from one sample of a study of CD8+ T cells in alopecia areata. Assay used: immunoSEQ multiplex PCR; TCRdb lists only in-frame clones, some missing. The data contain about 76,000 clones, roughly 66% of them singletons. The sample was CD8+ T cells sorted from blood, taken at week 24, from a patient treated with tofacitinib. The receptors come from a human donor with alopecia areata. Each CDR3 is given with its conserved first and last residue. A D gene is named only where the DNA matches it firmly. A clone size is listed for some rows: how often the clone was seen (once, few, many), or a class if it is expanded.

TRBJ2-7	NA	TRBV30	NA	TGTGCCTGGAGTGAAACGGGCCTGTCCTACGAGCAGTACTTC	CAWSETGLSYEQYF
TRBJ2-4	NA	TRBV7-2	NA	TGTGCCAGCAGCTTAGTACTAGGCACGCTGTACTTC	CASSLVLGTLYF
TRBJ1-2	NA	TRBV7-9	NA	TGTGCCAGCAGCGATTCGACTGGGGAGGATGGCTACACCTTC	CASSDSTGEDGYTF
TRBJ1-1	NA	TRBV29-1	NA	TGCAGCGTGACCGGGACACCGTTCATGAACACTGAAGCTTTCTTT	CSVTGTPFMNTEAFF
TRBJ2-1	NA	TRBV4-1	few	TGCGCCAGCAGCCAGCAGGGGATCTACAATGAGCAGTTCTTC	CASSQQGIYNEQFF
TRBJ2-7	NA	TRBV6-5	NA	TGTGCCAGCAGTTACTTGGGGGGCGTCGACGAGCAGTACTTC	CASSYLGGVDEQYF
TRBJ2-7	NA	TRBV5-1	NA	TGCGCCAGCAGCTTGGACAGAAACTACGAGCAGTACTTC	CASSLDRNYEQYF
TRBJ1-2	NA	TRBV27	NA	TGTGCCAGCAGTCAGGGTTACGGCTACACCTTC	CASSQGYGYTF
TRBJ1-1	NA	TRBV30	few	TGTGCCTGGAGTGCTACAGGGAACACTGAAGCTTTCTTT	CAWSATGNTEAFF
TRBJ2-3	TRBD2	TRBV4-1	NA	TGCGCCAGCAGCCATGAGGACAAGCGGGGAGATACGCAGTATTTT	CASSHEDKRGDTQYF
TRBJ1-4	NA	TRBV27	NA	TGTGCCAGTCGAATCGGTGAAAAACTGTTTTTT	CASRIGEKLFF
TRBJ2-1	TRBD2	TRBV4-1	NA	TGCGCCAGCAGGCGACTAGCGGGAGTGGATGAGCAGTTCTTC	CASRRLAGVDEQFF
TRBJ2-5	NA	TRBV7-2	NA	TGTGCCAGCAGCTTCGAACAAGAGACCCAGTACTTC	CASSFEQETQYF
TRBJ1-4	NA	TRBV9	NA	TGTGCCAGCAGCGCCGAGGGTGCAACTAATGAAAAACTGTTTTTT	CASSAEGATNEKLFF
TRBJ1-2	NA	TRBV4-3	NA	TGCGCCAGCAAACAGCAGGGGAACTATGGCTACACCTTC	CASKQQGNYGYTF
TRBJ1-1	NA	TRBV7-8	NA	TGTGCCAGCAGCTTAGCGCTGCACAGGGCCACTGAAGCTTTCTTT	CASSLALHRATEAFF
TRBJ2-1	TRBD1	TRBV2	few	TGTGCCAAACAGGGGAGCTCCTACAATGAGCAGTTCTTC	CAKQGSSYNEQFF
TRBJ2-1	NA	TRBV30	once	TGTGCCTGGAGTGTCTTAGCGCCCAAGCTGGCCAATGAGCAGTTCTTC	CAWSVLAPKLANEQFF
TRBJ2-7	NA	TRBV4-1	NA	TGCGCCAGCAGCCAAGAATCATCGACGGCTAGCTCCTACGAGCAGTACTTC	CASSQESSTASSYEQYF
TRBJ1-1	NA	TRBV4-3	NA	TGCGCCAGCAGCCAAGATGGGGGGAACACTGAAGCTTTCTTT	CASSQDGGNTEAFF
TRBJ2-2	NA	TRBV4-1	few	TGCGCCAGCAGCCAAGTAGCCTTGGGGGGCTCCGGGGAGCTGTTTTTT	CASSQVALGGSGELFF
TRBJ1-1	NA	TRBV29-1	NA	TGCAGCGTTGAATGGTACACTGAAGCTTTCTTT	CSVEWYTEAFF
TRBJ2-2	TRBD1	TRBV7-9	NA	TGTGCCAGCCCCGGGACAGGGTGGAATCTGAACACCGGGGAGCTGTTTTTT	CASPGTGWNLNTGELFF
TRBJ1-2	NA	TRBV7-9	few	TGTGCCAGCAGCTTAGGGCAGTTGGATGGCTACACCTTC	CASSLGQLDGYTF
TRBJ1-1	TRBD1	TRBV5-6	once	TGTGCCAGCAGCTCTCCGGGACAGGGGGCCTTGGGTACTGAAGCTTTCTTT	CASSSPGQGALGTEAFF
TRBJ1-1	NA	TRBV5-1	NA	TGCGCCAGCAGCTTTGTTCCGTTTGGGGACACTGAAGCTTTCTTT	CASSFVPFGDTEAFF
TRBJ2-7	NA	TRBV7-9	NA	TGTGCCAGCAGCTTAGCTTCCCCGTACGAGCAGTACTTC	CASSLASPYEQYF
TRBJ2-1	TRBD2	TRBV29-1	NA	TGCAGCCTATGGACCGGGACTATCCCCCATGAGCAGTTCTTC	CSLWTGTIPHEQFF
TRBJ2-1	NA	TRBV4-1	once	TGCGCCAGCAGCCAAGATCGGGGGCCTGAGCAGTTCTTC	CASSQDRGPEQFF
TRBJ2-7	TRBD1	TRBV4-3	NA	TGCGCCAGCAGCCAAGGTAGGACAGGGGCCTTCCACGAGCAGTACTTC	CASSQGRTGAFHEQYF